This T cell receptor (beta chain) is drawn from a study of human T cells and chemical hapten exposure. Turning to the study itself: TCR yields per sample varied mostly from small pooled library volume differences.

As handled by the study authors: TCRs per sample had a median of approximately 98,000 and ranged from about 23,224 to 750,000. TCRdb analysed the RACE reads with MiXCR anew, one entry per CDR3 protein. TCRdb, rather than the study authors, made the V and J calls. Among tens of thousands of distinct CDR3 sequences listed, about 8.6% were seen once. The time point here: healthy volunteer bleed at 2 weeks. Total RNA came from unfractionated whole blood. Trimming removed 4 bases from V and 4 bases from J; junction bases left unmatched: 6. The CDR3 consists of 14 residues. Sequenced: whole blood. This TCR derives from a female donor in good health. Some clones in this sample may be carry-over from other donors' samples. The V call is TRBV12-3 or TRBV12-4, the J call TRBJ2-5, with 7 bases that match TRBD2. The CDR3 region has the DNA TGTGCCAGCAGTTGGGGGGGTCTAGTAGAGACCCAGTACTTC. It encodes CASSWGGLVETQYF.